This T cell receptor beta chain derives from a study of T cell responses to AZD1222 COVID-19 vaccine. Points from the study as a whole: The study identified only a handful of AZD1222 recipients as seropositive at baseline.

The CDR3 is 13 residues long. V lost 7 bases, J lost 7 bases, and 14 bases lay in between. CDR1 and CDR2 (germline): MDHEN, SYDVKM. Concerning this clone: Its specificity is not known.

Data came from immunoSEQ multiplex PCR; TCRdb stores just in-frame clones and leaves some out. The sample consists of under 150,000 clones, about nine tenths of them appearing once. The chain employs TRBV28 and TRBJ2-4, with a weak D call TRBD2 (6 bases). This sequence originates from an adult who received the AZD1222 COVID-19 vaccine. This material consisted of peripheral blood, taken 28 days after the second AZD1222 dose. CDR3 protein: CASMPTRGNIQYF. CDR3 nucleotides: TGTGCCAGCATGCCAACCCGGGGGAACATTCAGTACTTC.